The TCR beta chain under discussion was sequenced for a study of lymphopenia after photon versus proton radiotherapy. Data came from immunoSEQ multiplex PCR; TCRdb stores just in-frame clones and leaves some out. The sample yields 150,000 to 200,000 clones, approximately 91% seen once. Study-level results: Larger post-nadir TCR diversity loss correlated inversely with survival in deceased patients. Proton therapy kept repertoires fairly stable, unlike photons, which gained effector/memory cells. Post-nadir diversity loss with photons came from oligoclonal expansion, particularly CD8+ Temra cells.

As concerns this clone: Its antigen is undetermined.

Trimming pared 4 bases from V and 6 bases from J, leaving 13 bases between. CDR3 length: 13 residues. The germline V gene has CDR1 SGHAT and CDR2 FQNNGV. Specimen: peripheral blood, collected from a patient treated with photon-based radiotherapy. This chain links TRBV11-2 with TRBJ2-7; the D gene is possibly TRBD1 (6 bases). The receptor was isolated from a man aged 45-60 years with gastric cancer. This chain's CDR3 is CASSSVPGAEQYF. CDR3 coding DNA: TGTGCCAGCAGCTCCGTACCAGGGGCCGAGCAGTACTTC.